The text below deals with one T cell receptor (beta chain). This sample was included in a study of blood T cell repertoires in COVID-19. Turning to the study itself: Sites in the United States, Italy and Spain provided acute and convalescent COVID-19 samples. T cells, B-cell-depleted T cells, or PBMCs provided the cDNA or gDNA that served as material.

Methods used by the authors: Nucleated cell counts were estimated from reference gene primer amplification. TCRdb keeps only in-frame clones here, not all; method: immunoSEQ multiplex PCR. V and J calls and clone size are given by that table; D and trimming were obtained from the DNA. This sample has roughly 260,000 clones; 70% to 90% occur once, and the top ten carry over 2%. The CDR3 sequence is 14 residues long. V gave up 1 base and J gave up 1 base, with 8 bases separating them. CDR1 and CDR2 from the germline V gene are SGHNT and YYREEE (reference sequence). The TCR sequence derives from a woman between 50 and 59 years old with acute or convalescent COVID-19. The chain carries TRBV5-4 and TRBJ1-1; D not certain. Sequencing was carried out using peripheral blood. In nucleotides, the CDR3 is TGTGCCAGCAGCTTGAAAACGGGGAACACTGAAGCTTTCTTT. It is translated as CASSLKTGNTEAFF.